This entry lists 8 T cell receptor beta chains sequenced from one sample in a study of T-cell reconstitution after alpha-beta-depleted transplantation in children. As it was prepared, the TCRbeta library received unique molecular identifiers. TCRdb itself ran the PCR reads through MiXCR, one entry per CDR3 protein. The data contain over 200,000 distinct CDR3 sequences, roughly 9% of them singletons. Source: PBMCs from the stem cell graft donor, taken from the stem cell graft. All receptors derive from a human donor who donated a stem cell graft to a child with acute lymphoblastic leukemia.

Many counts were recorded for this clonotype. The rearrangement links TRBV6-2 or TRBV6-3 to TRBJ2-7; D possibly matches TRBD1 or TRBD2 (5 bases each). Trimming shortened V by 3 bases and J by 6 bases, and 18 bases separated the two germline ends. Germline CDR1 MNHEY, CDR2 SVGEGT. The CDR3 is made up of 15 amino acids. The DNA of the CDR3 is TGTGCCAGCAGTTATTCCGATACGGGGCCGGGCGAGCAGTACTTC. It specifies CASSYSDTGPGEQYF.

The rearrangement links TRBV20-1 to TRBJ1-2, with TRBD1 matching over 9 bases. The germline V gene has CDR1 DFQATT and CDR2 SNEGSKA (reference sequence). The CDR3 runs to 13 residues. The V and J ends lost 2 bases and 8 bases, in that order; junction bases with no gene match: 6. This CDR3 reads CSARRGQGEGYTF. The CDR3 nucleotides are TGCAGTGCTAGAAGGGGACAGGGAGAAGGCTACACCTTC.

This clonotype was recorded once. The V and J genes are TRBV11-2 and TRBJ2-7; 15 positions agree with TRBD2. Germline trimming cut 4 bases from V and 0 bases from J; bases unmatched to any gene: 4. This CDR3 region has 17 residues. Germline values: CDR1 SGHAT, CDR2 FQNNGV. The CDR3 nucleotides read TGTGCCAGCAGCTCAGGACTAGCGGGGGGGGCCTCCTACGAGCAGTACTTC. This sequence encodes CASSSGLAGGASYEQYF.

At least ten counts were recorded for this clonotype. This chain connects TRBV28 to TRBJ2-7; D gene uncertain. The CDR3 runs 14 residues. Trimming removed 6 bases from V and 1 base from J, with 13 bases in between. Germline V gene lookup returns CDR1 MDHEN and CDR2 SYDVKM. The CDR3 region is CASSPGSRSYEQYF. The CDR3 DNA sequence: TGTGCCAGCAGCCCCGGGTCCCGTTCCTACGAGCAGTACTTC.

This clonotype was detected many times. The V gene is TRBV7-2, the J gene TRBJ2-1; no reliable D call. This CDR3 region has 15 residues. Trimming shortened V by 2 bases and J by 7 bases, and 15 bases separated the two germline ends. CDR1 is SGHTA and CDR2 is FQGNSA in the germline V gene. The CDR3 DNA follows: TGTGCCAGCAGCTTACGACTTCTCCTGGGTAATGAGCAGTTCTTC. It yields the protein CASSLRLLLGNEQFF.

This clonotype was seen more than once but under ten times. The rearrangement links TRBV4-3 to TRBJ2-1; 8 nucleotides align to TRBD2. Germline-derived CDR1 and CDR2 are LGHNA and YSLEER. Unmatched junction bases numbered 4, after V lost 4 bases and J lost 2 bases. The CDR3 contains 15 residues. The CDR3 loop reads CASSLAGGPYNEQFF. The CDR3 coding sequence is TGCGCCAGCAGCCTCGCGGGGGGCCCCTACAATGAGCAGTTCTTC.

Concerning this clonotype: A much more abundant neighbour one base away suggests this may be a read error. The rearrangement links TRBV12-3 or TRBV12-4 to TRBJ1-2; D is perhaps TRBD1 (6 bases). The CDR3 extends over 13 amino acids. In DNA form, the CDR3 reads TGTGCCAGCAGTTTTAGGCAGGGGAGTGGCTTCACCTTC. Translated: CASSFRQGSGFTF.

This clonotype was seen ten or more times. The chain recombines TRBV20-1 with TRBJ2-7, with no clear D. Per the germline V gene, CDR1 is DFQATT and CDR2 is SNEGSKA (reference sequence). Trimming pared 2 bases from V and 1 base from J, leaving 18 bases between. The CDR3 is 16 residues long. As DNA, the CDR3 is TGCAGTGCTAGACCGGAAATTGCAGTATATTCCTACGAGCAGTACTTC. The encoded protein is CSARPEIAVYSYEQYF.